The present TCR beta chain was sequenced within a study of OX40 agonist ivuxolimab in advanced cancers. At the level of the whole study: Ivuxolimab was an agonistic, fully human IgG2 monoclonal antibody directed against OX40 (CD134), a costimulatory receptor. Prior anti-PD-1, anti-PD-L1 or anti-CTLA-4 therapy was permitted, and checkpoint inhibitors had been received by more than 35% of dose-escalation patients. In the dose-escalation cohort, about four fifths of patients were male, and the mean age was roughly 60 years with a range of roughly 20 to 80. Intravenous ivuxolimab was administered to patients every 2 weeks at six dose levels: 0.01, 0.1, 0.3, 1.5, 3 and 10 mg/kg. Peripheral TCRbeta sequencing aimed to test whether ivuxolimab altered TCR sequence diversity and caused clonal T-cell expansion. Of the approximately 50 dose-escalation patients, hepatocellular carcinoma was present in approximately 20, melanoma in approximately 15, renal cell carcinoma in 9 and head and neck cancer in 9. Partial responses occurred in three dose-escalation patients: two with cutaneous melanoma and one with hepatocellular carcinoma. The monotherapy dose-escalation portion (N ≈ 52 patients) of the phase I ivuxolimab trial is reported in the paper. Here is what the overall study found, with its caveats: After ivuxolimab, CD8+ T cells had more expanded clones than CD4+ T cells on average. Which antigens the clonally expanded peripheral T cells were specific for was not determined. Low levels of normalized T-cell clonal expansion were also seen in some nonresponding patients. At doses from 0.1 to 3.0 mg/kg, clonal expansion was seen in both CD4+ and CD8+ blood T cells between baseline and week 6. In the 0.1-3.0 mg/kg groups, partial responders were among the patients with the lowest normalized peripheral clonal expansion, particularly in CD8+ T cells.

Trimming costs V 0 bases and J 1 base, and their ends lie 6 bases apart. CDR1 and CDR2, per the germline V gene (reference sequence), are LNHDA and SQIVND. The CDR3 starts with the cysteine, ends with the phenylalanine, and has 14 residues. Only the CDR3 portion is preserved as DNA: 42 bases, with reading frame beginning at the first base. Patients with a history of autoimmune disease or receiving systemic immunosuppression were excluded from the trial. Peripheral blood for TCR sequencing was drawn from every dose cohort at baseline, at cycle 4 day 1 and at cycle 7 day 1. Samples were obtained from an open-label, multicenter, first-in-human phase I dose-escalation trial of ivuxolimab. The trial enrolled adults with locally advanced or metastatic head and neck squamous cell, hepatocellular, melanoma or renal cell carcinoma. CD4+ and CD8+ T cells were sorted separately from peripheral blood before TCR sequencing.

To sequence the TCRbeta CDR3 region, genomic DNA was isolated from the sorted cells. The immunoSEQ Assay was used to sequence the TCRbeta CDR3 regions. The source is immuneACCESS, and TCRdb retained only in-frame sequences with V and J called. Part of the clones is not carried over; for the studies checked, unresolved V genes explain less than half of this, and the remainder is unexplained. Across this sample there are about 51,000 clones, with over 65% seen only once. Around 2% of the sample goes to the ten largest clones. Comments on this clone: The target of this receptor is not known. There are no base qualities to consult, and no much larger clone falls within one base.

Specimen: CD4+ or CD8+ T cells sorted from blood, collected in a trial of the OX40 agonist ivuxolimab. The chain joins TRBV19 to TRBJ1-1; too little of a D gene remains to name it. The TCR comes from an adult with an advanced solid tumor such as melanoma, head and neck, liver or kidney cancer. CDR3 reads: CASSIERANTEAFF. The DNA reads TGTGCCAGTAGTATAGAACGAGCGAACACTGAAGCTTTCTTT.